This record concerns one T cell receptor beta chain sequence. What it binds is unknown. The sample is drawn from a study of cytomegalovirus exposure and HLA in healthy donors. About the study: Across some 400 genotyped donors, 81% landed in the Caucasian-associated ancestry cluster. Findings and limits, study-wide: What a later analysis showed was that several of the most significant clusters appeared linked to common viral pathogens. Researchers counted about 150 TCR beta chains as cytomegalovirus-associated. 87-base-pair reads could not separate some V segments, including TRBV6-2 and TRBV6-3.

Germline V gene lookup returns CDR1 SGHRS and CDR2 YFSETQ. Trimming cost V 4 bases and J 8 bases, with 16 bases left between them. The CDR3 covers 14 residues. The PCR employed 60 Vbeta primers together with 13 Jbeta primers. Profiling relied on immunoSEQ multiplex PCR, and the TCRdb table lists in-frame clones only, not all of them. The sample has 95,000 to 150,000 clones; around 66% are singletons. The receptor was isolated from a man aged 18 to 35 in good health and CMV-seronegative. The chain recombines TRBV5-1 with TRBJ2-1, with D perhaps matching TRBD1 (6 bases). Sequencing input: PBMCs. The CDR3 loop reads CASSPPTGLHEQFF. The CDR3 coding sequence is TGCGCCAGCAGCCCACCGACAGGTCTGCATGAGCAGTTCTTC.